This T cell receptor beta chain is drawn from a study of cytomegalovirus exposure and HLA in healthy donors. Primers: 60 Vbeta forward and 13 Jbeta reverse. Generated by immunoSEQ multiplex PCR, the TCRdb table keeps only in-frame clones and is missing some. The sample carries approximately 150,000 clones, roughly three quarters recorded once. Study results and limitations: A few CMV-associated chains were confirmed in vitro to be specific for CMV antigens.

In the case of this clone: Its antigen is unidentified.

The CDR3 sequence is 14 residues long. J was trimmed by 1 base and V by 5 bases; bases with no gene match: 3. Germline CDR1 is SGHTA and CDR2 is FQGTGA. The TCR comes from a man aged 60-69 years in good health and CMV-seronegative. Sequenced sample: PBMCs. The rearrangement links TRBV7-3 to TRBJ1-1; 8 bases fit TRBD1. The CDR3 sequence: CASSPGQGNTEAFF. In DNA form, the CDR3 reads TGTGCCAGCAGCCCTGGACAGGGGAACACTGAAGCTTTCTTT.